The 22 T cell receptor beta chains given below trace back to one sample, sequenced in a study of T-cell reconstitution after alpha-beta-depleted transplantation in children. Unique molecular identifiers were incorporated when the TCRbeta library was constructed. TCRdb re-derived calls from the PCR reads in MiXCR, one entry per CDR3 protein. The data hold under 250,000 distinct CDR3 sequences, with 17% observed a single time. The sample here was PBMCs, mostly from graft donor cells, taken 360 days after TCRalphabeta/CD19-depleted stem cell transplant. The receptor source for this set is a male patient between 2 and 15 years old who had a stem cell transplant for acute lymphoblastic leukemia, so the T cells may come from the graft donor.

Many counts were recorded for this clonotype. V usage is TRBV24-1 and J usage is TRBJ2-5; weak D call: TRBD2 (6 bases). Trimming removed 3 bases from V and 4 bases from J, with 8 bases in between. CDR1 and CDR2 (germline): KGHDR, SFDVKD. The CDR3 loop spans 13 amino acids. CDR3 sequence reads: CATSDPGRETQYF. The CDR3, as DNA: TGTGCCACCAGTGATCCCGGGAGAGAGACCCAGTACTTC.

In this sample, this clonotype turned up a few times. V usage is TRBV10-3 and J usage is TRBJ2-3, with D possibly matching TRBD2 (5 bases). Deletions cut 6 bases from V and 0 bases from J, with 7 bases between. The germline V gene encodes CDR1 ENHRY and CDR2 SYGVKD. This CDR3 comprises 13 residues. The CDR3 sequence is CAIRAGSTDTQYF. The CDR3 coding sequence is TGTGCCATCAGGGCGGGTAGCACAGATACGCAGTATTTT.

V usage is TRBV20-1 and J usage is TRBJ1-1, with 7 bases matching TRBD1. The germline V gene has CDR1 DFQATT and CDR2 SNEGSKA (reference sequence). CDR3 size: 13 residues. The V and J ends lost 6 bases and 6 bases, in that order; junction bases with no gene match: 10. The CDR3 region is CSATRQGLAEAFF. DNA for the CDR3: TGCAGTGCGACTCGACAGGGCTTAGCTGAAGCTTTCTTT.

This clonotype has more than one count but fewer than ten. CDR3: CASRRTGALSGANVLTF. As DNA, the CDR3 is TGTGCCAGCAGGCGGACAGGGGCTCTCTCTGGGGCCAACGTCCTGACTTTC. The chain combines TRBV7-8 with TRBJ2-6; 9 nucleotides match TRBD1. The germline CDR1 and CDR2 sequences are SGHVS and FQNEAQ. V trimming: 6 bases; J trimming: 0 bases; junction bases outside the gene matches: 6. The CDR3 spans 17 residues.

In this sample, this clonotype turned up a few times. CDR3: CASSLSDGAYEQYF. The DNA for the CDR3 is TGTGCCAGCAGTTTATCGGACGGAGCCTACGAGCAGTACTTC. This sequence joins TRBV27 and TRBJ2-7; no definite D call. Germline CDR1 MNHEY, CDR2 SMNVEV (reference sequence). The CDR3 extends over 14 amino acids. Trimming stripped 0 bases from V and 2 bases from J, with 8 bases between.

CDR3 sequence (DNA): TGTGCCAGCAGCTTAACAGCGGTGGGCTCCTACAATGAGCAGTTCTTC. It encodes CASSLTAVGSYNEQFF. The gene calls are TRBV11-2 and TRBJ2-1; a possible D gene is TRBD2 (5 bases). Trimming removed 2 bases from V and 0 bases from J, with 11 bases in between. Germline CDR1 SGHAT, CDR2 FQNNGV. The CDR3 consists of 16 residues.

V usage is TRBV7-2 and J usage is TRBJ2-4; 7 bases map to TRBD1. The CDR3 contains 13 residues. Germline trimming cut 6 bases from V and 14 bases from J; bases unmatched to any gene: 13. Germline CDR1 and CDR2: SGHTA and FQGNSA. The CDR3 nucleotides read TGTGCCAGCAGGGATCCCGGGACAGACCTAGAGTACTTC. It specifies CASRDPGTDLEYF. Based on the CDR3 plus reference TRBV7-2 and TRBJ2-4, the full variable domain is GAGVSQSPSNKVTEKGKDVELRCDPISGHTALYWYRQSLGQGLEFLIYFQGNSAPDKSGLPSDRFSAERTGGSVSTLTIQRTQQEDSAVYLCASRDPGTDLEYFGAGTRLSVL.

This clonotype was observed a handful of times. The chain carries TRBV7-2 and TRBJ2-7; tentatively, D is TRBD2 (5 bases). This CDR3 is 13 amino acids long. Trimming cost V 1 base and J 4 bases, with 8 bases left between them. Germline loops: CDR1 SGHTA, CDR2 FQGNSA. CDR3 sequence (DNA): TGTGCCAGCAGCTTAGGGACTCAGTACGAGCAGTACTTC. Protein product: CASSLGTQYEQYF.

This chain joins TRBV24-1 and TRBJ2-1; TRBD2 matches 9 bases. CDR3 size: 22 residues. Germline lookup yields CDR1 KGHDR and CDR2 SFDVKD. The CDR3 DNA follows: TGTGGGGCCAGTGATCCCGTCCCTGTAAGTAGCGGGGGTCTCAGCTCCTACAATGAGCAGTTCTTC. Translation: CGASDPVPVSSGGLSSYNEQFF.

The chain joins TRBV20-1 to TRBJ2-1; the D gene is possibly TRBD2 (7 bases). This CDR3 comprises 14 residues. Germline V lookup: CDR1 DFQATT, CDR2 SNEGSKA (reference sequence). The V gene lost 6 bases and the J gene lost 3 bases, with 15 bases spanning the gap. The CDR3 is CSAPRGGYYNEQFF. CDR3 in DNA: TGCAGTGCACCTAGGGGGGGCTACTACAATGAGCAGTTCTTC.

The chain uses TRBV20-1 and TRBJ2-3; 7 bases are shared with TRBD1. V lost 7 bases to trimming and J lost 4 bases; unmatched junction nucleotides: 11. The CDR3 covers 14 residues. From germline, CDR1 is DFQATT and CDR2 SNEGSKA (reference sequence). This chain's CDR3 is CSGRDSFTADTQYF. The CDR3 DNA reads TGCAGTGGAAGGGACAGTTTTACCGCAGATACGCAGTATTTT.

This clonotype showed up many times. The gene calls are TRBV29-1 and TRBJ1-1; D gene unclear. V lost 0 bases, J lost 0 bases, and 8 bases lay in between. Per germline, CDR1 SQVTM and CDR2 ANQGSEA. This CDR3 region has 14 residues. The CDR3 DNA is TGCAGCGTTGAAGATCATACGGTGAACACTGAAGCTTTCTTT. Amino acids: CSVEDHTVNTEAFF.

The chain is built from TRBV7-6 and TRBJ2-3; 8 nucleotides align to TRBD1. CDR1 and CDR2 (germline): SGHVS, FNYEAQ. With 1 base clipped from V and 3 bases from J, the junction kept 6 bases outside the gene matches. The CDR3 runs 16 residues. The CDR3 DNA sequence: TGTGCCAGCAGCTTAGGGGCAGGGGGCTTGACAGATACGCAGTATTTT. This sequence encodes CASSLGAGGLTDTQYF.

V usage is TRBV12-3 or TRBV12-4 and J usage is TRBJ2-7; D is possibly TRBD2 (6 bases). This CDR3 is 16 amino acids long. V was clipped by 6 bases and J by 4 bases, with 22 bases between them. The chain's CDR3 is CASSSSSGGKGYEQYF. Here the CDR3 DNA reads TGTGCCAGCAGCTCGAGTTCCGGGGGTAAGGGATACGAGCAGTACTTC.

This clonotype was observed a few times. This chain connects TRBV15 to TRBJ2-6; 8 nucleotides match TRBD1. Losses at the gene ends were 3 bases for V and 0 bases for J; bases not matched to a gene: 7. The CDR3 is 18 residues long. Germline CDR1 and CDR2: LNHNV and YYDKDF (reference sequence). The DNA for the CDR3 is TGTGCCACCAGCAGTGGACAGGGACTTGTCTCTGGGGCCAACGTCCTGACTTTC. Residues: CATSSGQGLVSGANVLTF.

The V call is TRBV10-3, the J call TRBJ2-3; D call uncertain. The germline V gene encodes CDR1 ENHRY and CDR2 SYGVKD. This CDR3 has 14 amino acids. The V end was cut by 0 bases, the J end by 6 bases, with 10 bases between. The CDR3 here is CAISESPGQDTQYF. The CDR3 nucleotides are TGTGCCATCAGTGAGTCGCCCGGCCAGGATACGCAGTATTTT.

In its sample, this clonotype was seen a few times. The chain combines TRBV6-5 with TRBJ2-7; 7 bases are shared with TRBD1. Looked up from germline, CDR1 is MNHEY and CDR2 is SVGAGI. Trimming at V came to 4 bases and at J to 4 bases, leaving 13 bases not matched to a gene. CDR3 length equals 16 residues. CDR3 sequence reads: CASSSTGASSYYEQYF. CDR3 sequence (DNA): TGTGCCAGCAGTTCTACAGGGGCTAGCTCCTATTACGAGCAGTACTTC.

This sequence joins TRBV12-3 or TRBV12-4 and TRBJ2-7; 11 nucleotides align to TRBD1. The junction had 7 bases not matched to a gene; V was cut back by 5 bases and J by 4 bases. This CDR3 has 15 residues. CDR3 residues: CASSLGGTGGYEQYF. The DNA for the CDR3 is TGTGCCAGCAGTCTAGGTGGGACAGGGGGATACGAGCAGTACTTC.

This rearrangement joins TRBV7-3 to TRBJ2-3, with 7 positions matching TRBD2. Germline assignment: CDR1 SGHTA and CDR2 FQGTGA. The CDR3 runs 16 residues. V was pared by 5 bases and J by 0 bases, with 8 bases of the junction left unmatched. CDR3 loop: CASSLRTRASTDTQYF. CDR3 coding DNA: TGTGCCAGCAGCCTTCGGACTAGGGCTAGCACAGATACGCAGTATTTT.

This clonotype has only a few counts. This chain uses TRBV3-1 with TRBJ2-3; 8 bases align to TRBD1. Germline V lookup: CDR1 LGHDT, CDR2 YNNKEL (reference sequence). The V and J ends lost 4 bases and 6 bases, in that order; junction bases with no gene match: 6. This CDR3 spans 14 amino acids. The chain's CDR3 is CASSLDRAGDTQYF. In nucleotides, the CDR3 is TGTGCCAGCAGCCTGGACAGGGCAGGGGATACGCAGTATTTT.

This clonotype has just a few counts. In DNA form, the CDR3 reads TGCGCCAGCAGCTTGCAGTCGGTTCGGACAGGATTCTTCTATGGCTACACCTTC. Encoded protein: CASSLQSVRTGFFYGYTF. The chain is built from TRBV5-1 and TRBJ1-2; 7 bases line up with TRBD1. This CDR3 spans 18 amino acids. CDR1 is SGHRS and CDR2 is YFSETQ in the germline V gene. The V and J ends lost 1 base and 4 bases, in that order; junction bases with no gene match: 16.

CDR3 loop: CSVFTGMNTEAFF. The DNA for the CDR3 is TGCAGCGTTTTCACGGGTATGAACACTGAAGCTTTCTTT. The chain joins TRBV29-1 to TRBJ1-1; D not certain. This CDR3 is 13 amino acids long. Germline assignment: CDR1 SQVTM and CDR2 ANQGSEA. V lost 5 bases and J lost 0, with 10 bases in between. Full variable domain (rest looked up from reference TRBV29-1 and TRBJ1-1): SAVISQKPSRDICQRGTSLTIQCQVDSQVTMMFWYRQQPGQSLTLIATANQGSEATYESGFVIDKFPISRPNLTFSTLTVSNMSPEDSSIYLCSVFTGMNTEAFFGQGTRLTVV.